Below are 20 T cell receptor beta chains sequenced from a single sample in a study of regulatory T cells in long-lasting Graves disease. CDR3-region Arm-PCR and iRepertoire HTBI primers produced the TCR beta libraries. MiXCR, run by TCRdb on the multiplex PCR reads, gives a single entry per CDR3 protein. This repertoire shows some 330,000 distinct CDR3 sequences, 20% to 25% found once; its top ten account for 25% to 30%. Time point described: persistent/refractory GD, antithyroid drugs over 5 years with positive TRAb. Generation of the TCR library employed RNA extracted from PBMCs. The specimen comprised peripheral blood mononuclear cells (PBMCs), sampled when the disease was refractory, from a patient treated with antithyroid drugs. These receptors all come from a woman aged 40 to 50 with Graves disease.

In its sample, this clonotype was seen many times. The chain is built from TRBV6-5 and TRBJ1-1, with a weak D call TRBD1 (5 bases). The CDR3 covers 15 residues. Germline values: CDR1 MNHEY, CDR2 SVGAGI. V shed 0 bases and J shed 5 bases, with 13 bases lying between them. CDR3 nucleotide sequence: TGTGCCAGCAGTTACTCGTTGGGACCTGGGACTGAAGCTTTCTTT. This gives the protein CASSYSLGPGTEAFF.

The V call is TRBV28, the J call TRBJ1-3; D not certain. Germline lookup yields CDR1 MDHEN and CDR2 SYDVKM. Trimming removed 6 bases at V and 1 base at J, with 13 bases between. This CDR3 has 15 amino acids. CDR3 loop: CASRLQIGSGNTIYF. The CDR3 DNA is TGTGCCAGCAGGCTTCAGATCGGTTCTGGAAACACCATATATTTT.

This chain uses TRBV5-1 with TRBJ2-7; maybe TRBD2 (5 bases). Trimming left V 0 bases short and J 3 bases short, with 13 bases between. Germline values: CDR1 SGHRS, CDR2 YFSETQ. There are 15 residues in the CDR3. The CDR3 here is CASSLGGRADYEQYF. The CDR3 bases are TGCGCCAGCAGCTTGGGAGGCAGAGCGGACTACGAGCAGTACTTC.

This clonotype was counted between two and nine times. The chain recombines TRBV20-1 with TRBJ2-7; TRBD2 aligns across 10 bases. Germline V gene sequence: CDR1 DFQATT, CDR2 SNEGSKA (reference sequence). Trimming cost V 6 bases and J 7 bases; bases outside gene matches: 12. CDR3 length equals 14 residues. The CDR3 nucleotides are TGCAGTGCGGAAGCCCAGCGGGAGGGAGGTGAGCAGTACTTC. It is translated as CSAEAQREGGEQYF.

V and J are TRBV3-1 and TRBJ2-7, with D possibly matching TRBD2 (5 bases). CDR3 length: 16 amino acids. The V gene lost 1 base and the J gene lost 3 bases, with 16 bases spanning the gap. Germline CDR1 is LGHDT and CDR2 is YNNKEL (reference sequence). CDR3: CASSQVNEGAYYEQYF. The CDR3 DNA sequence: TGTGCCAGCAGCCAAGTTAACGAGGGAGCCTACTACGAGCAGTACTTC.

In its sample, this clonotype was seen many times. This rearrangement joins TRBV11-2 to TRBJ2-5, with TRBD1 as a possible D gene (6 bases). Germline V CDR1 and CDR2: SGHAT, FQNNGV. This CDR3 region has 15 residues. The V and J ends lost 0 bases and 3 bases respectively, with 11 bases between them. The CDR3 protein is CASSLEFRQEETQYF. For the CDR3, the DNA is TGTGCCAGCAGCTTAGAGTTTCGACAGGAAGAGACCCAGTACTTC.

With regard to this clonotype: Germline is not matched at one junction end, which may reflect a read error. J is TRBJ2-2 and V is TRBV3-1; D is unclear. CDR3 length equals 11 residues. Germline V lookup: CDR1 LGHDT, CDR2 YNNKEL (reference sequence). The CDR3 DNA reads TGTGCCGGCAGCAGCACCGGGGAGCTGTTTTTT. Protein sequence: CAGSSTGELFF.

The V call is TRBV2, the J call TRBJ2-2, with D tentatively TRBD1 (5 bases). This CDR3 is built from 13 residues. Germline CDR1 reads SNHLY; CDR2 reads FYNNEI. With 6 bases removed from V and 7 bases from J, the gap between germline ends came to 12 bases. CDR3 bases: TGTGCCAGCAGGGGGCGGCCTGACGGGGAGCTGTTTTTT. Translating gives CASRGRPDGELFF. The full variable domain, completed using reference TRBV2 and TRBJ2-2, is EPEVTQTPSHQVTQMGQEVILRCVPISNHLYFYWYRQILGQKVEFLVSFYNNEISEKSEIFDDQFSVERPDGSNFTLKIRSTKLEDSAMYFCASRGRPDGELFFGEGSRLTVL.

This clonotype turned up a few times. The rearrangement links TRBV20-1 to TRBJ2-2, with D possibly matching TRBD1 (6 bases). Germline V gives CDR1 DFQATT, CDR2 SNEGSKA (reference sequence). There are 14 residues in the CDR3. V shed 3 bases and J shed 1 base, with 9 bases lying between them. Here the CDR3 reads CSASQGLNTGELFF. The CDR3 DNA is TGCAGTGCTAGTCAGGGGTTGAACACCGGGGAGCTGTTTTTT.

In its sample, this clonotype was seen many times. The chain carries TRBV6-1 and TRBJ1-4, with D possibly being TRBD1 (6 bases). The V gene's germline CDR1 is MNHNS and CDR2 SASEGT. The CDR3 length is 15 residues. The V and J ends lost 5 bases and 3 bases respectively, with 13 bases between them. The CDR3 here is CASSRQQGANEKLFF. In DNA form, the CDR3 reads TGTGCCAGCAGTCGACAACAGGGAGCTAATGAAAAACTGTTTTTT.

This rearrangement joins TRBV5-1 to TRBJ1-1; D may be TRBD1 (6 bases). The CDR3 sequence is 16 residues long. Germline assignment: CDR1 SGHRS and CDR2 YFSETQ. The V end lost 1 base, the J end lost 0 bases, and 13 bases lay between the germline ends. The CDR3, as DNA: TGCGCCAGCAGCTTGCGGACAGAGTATTTGAACACTGAAGCTTTCTTT. It yields the protein CASSLRTEYLNTEAFF.

The sample holds many counts of this clonotype. J is TRBJ2-7 and V is TRBV28, with D uncertain. Germline lookup yields CDR1 MDHEN and CDR2 SYDVKM. V gave up 7 bases and J gave up 7 bases, with 26 bases separating them. This CDR3 has 16 residues. The CDR3 nucleotides are TGTGCCAGCATCCCTGCCGCAGAGAGAGTAACACTGGAGCAGTACTTC. It translates to CASIPAAERVTLEQYF.

Many counts were recorded for this clonotype. The chain has TRBV6-5 and TRBJ1-2; D uncertain. Germline CDR1 and CDR2: MNHEY and SVGAGI. V gave up 2 bases and J gave up 0 bases, with 7 bases separating them. The CDR3 is 14 amino acids. CDR3 region: CASSYDGANYGYTF. In nucleotides, the CDR3 is TGTGCCAGCAGTTACGACGGAGCTAACTATGGCTACACCTTC.

This clonotype was seen many times. V is TRBV2 and J is TRBJ1-5, with D maybe TRBD1 (6 bases). Trimming stripped 8 bases from V and 0 bases from J, with 8 bases between. Germline V gene sequence: CDR1 SNHLY, CDR2 FYNNEI. CDR3 length equals 13 residues. CDR3 DNA: TGTGCCAGCCAGGGGTATAGCAATCAGCCCCAGCATTTT. Translation: CASQGYSNQPQHF.

The chain's CDR3 is CASNPASGRSVWYEQYF. The DNA of the CDR3 is TGTGCCAGCAACCCCGCTAGCGGGAGATCTGTGTGGTACGAGCAGTACTTC. The chain joins TRBV28 to TRBJ2-7, with 10 nucleotides matching TRBD2. Per the germline V gene, CDR1 is MDHEN and CDR2 is SYDVKM. The CDR3 runs to 17 residues. V lost 7 bases, J lost 4 bases, and 16 bases stayed unmatched.

The V and J genes are TRBV5-1 and TRBJ2-6; D remains ambiguous. Trimming took off 3 bases at V and 0 bases at J, with 10 bases between the two ends. The length of the CDR3 is 16 residues. Germline values: CDR1 SGHRS, CDR2 YFSETQ. As DNA, the CDR3 is TGCGCCAGCAGCTCTGGACCGAACTCTGGGGCCAACGTCCTGACTTTC. It encodes CASSSGPNSGANVLTF.

CDR3 nucleotide sequence: TGTGCCAGCAGCATCGGACCGTCGCTAAAGGTTTTCTTT. Protein product: CASSIGPSLKVFF. This chain links TRBV7-9 with TRBJ1-1; D is ambiguous. This CDR3 is 13 amino acids long. Deletions cut 5 bases from V and 13 bases from J, with 20 bases between. Germline V CDR1 and CDR2: SEHNR, FQNEAQ (reference sequence). The whole variable domain, remainder taken from reference TRBV7-9 and TRBJ1-1, is DTGVSQNPRHKITKRGQNVTFRCDPISEHNRLYWYRQTLGQGPEFLTYFQNEAQLEKSRLLSDRFSAERPKGSFSTLEIQRTEQGDSAMYLCASSIGPSLKVFFGQGTRLTVV.

There are many counts of this clonotype. The V and J genes are TRBV2 and TRBJ2-7, with D possibly matching TRBD2 (5 bases). Deletions cut 5 bases from V and 6 bases from J, with 17 bases between. In germline, CDR1 is SNHLY, CDR2 FYNNEI. This CDR3 has 14 amino acids. The CDR3 reads CASSQPGSGGEQYF. In nucleotides, the CDR3 is TGTGCCAGCAGTCAACCGGGGAGTGGCGGCGAGCAGTACTTC. The whole variable domain, filled in from reference TRBV2 and TRBJ2-7, reads EPEVTQTPSHQVTQMGQEVILRCVPISNHLYFYWYRQILGQKVEFLVSFYNNEISEKSEIFDDQFSVERPDGSNFTLKIRSTKLEDSAMYFCASSQPGSGGEQYFGPGTRLTVT.

On this clonotype: It may be a read error: a sequence one base away is much more abundant. The chain employs TRBV2 and TRBJ2-5, with 11 bases fitting TRBD2. CDR1 is SNHLY, CDR2 FYNNEI, per germline. CDR3 length equals 16 residues. CDR3 nucleotides: TGTGCCAGCAGTCCTGTAGCGGGAGGGCAGTCCGATGAGCAGCTCTTC. Translated, it gives CASSPVAGGQSDEQLF.

This clonotype came up many times. This chain joins TRBV2 and TRBJ2-2, with D possibly TRBD2 on 5 matching bases. Trimming took off 0 bases at V and 5 bases at J, with 10 bases between the two ends. The CDR3 has 15 residues. Germline V gene data show CDR1 as SNHLY and CDR2 as FYNNEI. The CDR3 DNA reads as TGTGCCAGCAGTGAAGCGCAGAGGGTTACCGGGGAGCTGTTTTTT. It codes for CASSEAQRVTGELFF.